This T cell receptor beta chain originates from a study of early T cells in non-severe SARS-CoV-2 infection. Study-wide background: Bulk RNA isolated from unsorted whole blood underwent sequencing; chains were not paired.

V dropped 1 base and J dropped 1 base, with 9 bases sitting between them. Per germline, CDR1 KGHSH and CDR2 LQKENI. This CDR3 contains 15 residues. Individual cDNA molecules were tagged with unique molecular identifiers, the study reported. Using its own MiXCR run on the 5' RACE reads, TCRdb lists one record per CDR3 protein. The data show about 56,000 distinct CDR3 sequences, about 10% seen once. This rearrangement joins TRBV18 to TRBJ2-3; D is perhaps TRBD1 (5 bases). This receptor was taken from an adult who was a healthcare worker with PCR-confirmed SARS-CoV-2 infection or an uninfected control (not recorded which). The sample was whole blood. CDR3 coding DNA: TGTGCCAGCTCACCACAGGGCAGGGGCACAGATACGCAGTATTTT. It yields the protein CASSPQGRGTDTQYF.